This TCR beta chain was documented in a study of T cells in Graves' hyperthyroidism and ophthalmopathy. The CDR3 contains 15 residues. Looked up from germline, CDR1 is MNHEY and CDR2 is SVGAGI. With 0 bases clipped from V and 6 bases from J, the junction kept 8 bases outside the gene matches. Amplification of TCR beta CDR3 regions was performed using RNA transcripts as template. Initially, a first-round RT-PCR of the TCR CDR3 employed the HTBI primer set. TCRdb re-derived calls from the multiplex PCR reads in MiXCR, one entry per CDR3 protein. The sample holds around 520,000 distinct CDR3 sequences, less than 15% seen once.

The receptor's source is a woman in her thirties or forties with Graves' hyperthyroidism. This sequence joins TRBV6-5 and TRBJ2-7; 7 nucleotides agree with TRBD1. Sequencing was done on a sample of blood. The CDR3 bases are TGTGCCAGCAGTTACTCGGGTCAGGGGGTCGGCGAGCAGTACTTC. Translated, it gives CASSYSGQGVGEQYF.